Reported below is one TCR beta chain. What it binds is unknown. This specimen comes from a study of shared clonotypes between healthy human individuals. Broader study findings: Clonotype sharing across a few donors was observed for 5% to 6.5% of naive CD4 clonotypes. Represented diversity, genetic and exposure-history alike, was limited by few donors. Incomplete sequencing of sorted subsets was indicated by rarefaction despite large depth.

The CDR3 has 13 residues. The V and J ends lost 11 bases and 6 bases respectively, with 20 bases between them. Germline V gives CDR1 MRHNA, CDR2 SNTAGT. Assay: immunoSEQ multiplex PCR; the TCRdb copy retains only in-frame clones and omits some. The sample includes some 900,000 clones, about 80% of them seen just once. Sequenced input: memory CD4+ T cells sorted from blood. The subset is: CD45RA-negative fraction. The receptor was isolated from a man between 18 and 29 years old in good health. The chain employs TRBV6-4 and TRBJ2-7, with D possibly matching TRBD1 (5 bases). CDR3 region: CAGPTVTWSEQYF. CDR3 sequence (DNA): TGTGCCGGTCCGACAGTTACTTGGTCCGAGCAGTACTTC.